Presented here are 17 T cell receptor beta chains from one specimen sequenced in a study of STAT5B mutations in CD4+ large granular lymphocyte leukemia. TCRdb keeps only in-frame clones here, not all; method: immunoSEQ multiplex PCR. The sample lists tens of thousands of clones; about 76% were seen once. The sample taken for sequencing was CD4+ T cells from blood buffy coats. All receptors come from a human donor in good health.

CDR3 sequence (DNA): TGTGCCAGCAGCTTAGCTTCGTCTAGCGGATACAATGAGCAGTTCTTC. Its protein product is CASSLASSSGYNEQFF. This chain links TRBV7-2 with TRBJ2-1, with TRBD2 matching over 7 bases. CDR3 length equals 16 residues. J gave up 4 bases and V 0 bases, and 6 bases lay outside the gene matches. Germline CDR1 is SGHTA and CDR2 is FQGNSA.

The V call is TRBV19, the J call TRBJ2-5, with 9 bases matching TRBD1. The ends lost 2 bases at V and 5 bases at J; junction bases unmatched: 6. The CDR3 is made up of 15 amino acids. CDR1 is LNHDA and CDR2 is SQIVND in the germline V gene (reference sequence). The CDR3 nucleotides read TGTGCCAGTAGTATAAGCACAGGGGGCCGGGAGACCCAGTACTTC. Its translation: CASSISTGGRETQYF.

The count of this clone is one. This sequence joins TRBV7-2 and TRBJ2-4; a weak D match, TRBD1 (7 bases). CDR3 length equals 15 residues. The V end lost 8 bases, the J end lost 1 base, and 15 bases lay between the germline ends. Looked up from germline, CDR1 is SGHTA and CDR2 is FQGNSA. CDR3 nucleotide sequence: TGTGCCAGCGCAGGGGGGCGAGGGGCCAAAAACATTCAGTACTTC. Translated, it gives CASAGGRGAKNIQYF.

This clone was recorded a few times. V gene TRBV19 combines with J gene TRBJ1-1, with D perhaps TRBD1 (5 bases). The CDR3 has 15 residues. V was pared by 4 bases and J by 1 base, with 13 bases between. The germline gives CDR1 LNHDA, CDR2 SQIVND (reference sequence). Here the CDR3 reads CASSTPGRPNTEAFF. CDR3 nucleotides: TGTGCCAGTAGTACCCCGGGACGCCCGAACACTGAAGCTTTCTTT.

This clone was counted only a few times. The V and J genes are TRBV7-5 and TRBJ2-5; TRBD1, the D gene given by the table, was not confirmed from the DNA. TRBV7-5 is assigned pseudogene status. The CDR3 has 15 amino acids. The CDR3 DNA sequence: TGTGTCAGAAGCAGGGACAGGGGGCGTGAAGAGACCCAGTACTTC. Its translation: CVRSRDRGREETQYF.

Remarks on this clone: A junction boundary mismatches the germline segment, possibly from a read error. V gene TRBV6-1 combines with J gene TRBJ1-1; unclear D gene. The length of the CDR3 is 13 residues. Germline V CDR1 and CDR2: MNHNS, SASEGT. The CDR3 coding sequence is TGTGCCATCAGTGTTTCAGGGAACACTGAAGCTTTCTTT. Amino acids: CAISVSGNTEAFF.

V and J are TRBV21-1 and TRBJ2-2; the DNA was not used to check the table's D call, TRBD1. TRBV21-1 is described as a pseudogene. The CDR3 length is 14 residues. CDR3 region: CANRRDNWTGELFF. For the CDR3, the DNA is TGTGCCAACCGCCGGGACAACTGGACCGGGGAGCTGTTTTTT.

The genes are TRBV7-3 and TRBJ2-1; TRBD2 is a possible D gene (5 bases). Germline-derived CDR1 and CDR2 are SGHTA and FQGTGA. The CDR3 sequence is 13 residues long. V was clipped by 2 bases and J by 8 bases, with 10 bases between them. The CDR3 DNA reads TGTGCCAGCAGCTTAGTTGGAGGATATGAGCAGTTCTTC. It encodes CASSLVGGYEQFF.

Here the CDR3 DNA reads TGTGCCAGCAGTGCGGGACAGGGTAGAGATACGCAGTATTTT. Amino acid sequence: CASSAGQGRDTQYF. The chain combines TRBV2 with TRBJ2-3, with 9 bases identical to TRBD1. Germline V gives CDR1 SNHLY, CDR2 FYNNEI. The ends lost 4 bases at V and 5 bases at J; junction bases unmatched: 4. The CDR3 runs 14 residues.

This clone has only a few counts. The chain has TRBV7-2 and TRBJ2-2; tentative D call: TRBD1 (5 bases). Germline V gene sequence: CDR1 SGHTA, CDR2 FQGNSA. The CDR3 has 16 residues. With 0 bases removed from V and 2 bases from J, the gap between germline ends came to 10 bases. CDR3 DNA: TGTGCCAGCAGCTTAGCTTCGACAGCAAACACCGGGGAGCTGTTTTTT. It codes for CASSLASTANTGELFF.

The gene calls are TRBV29-1 and TRBJ1-1; D is uncertain. The CDR3 totals 13 residues. The germline gives CDR1 SQVTM, CDR2 ANQGSEA. With 7 bases removed from V and 1 base from J, the gap between germline ends came to 13 bases. CDR3 protein: CSAVAGGNTEAFF. CDR3 DNA sequence: TGCAGCGCTGTTGCAGGCGGGAACACTGAAGCTTTCTTT. Supplemented by reference TRBV29-1 and TRBJ1-1, the full variable domain reads SAVISQKPSRDICQRGTSLTIQCQVDSQVTMMFWYRQQPGQSLTLIATANQGSEATYESGFVIDKFPISRPNLTFSTLTVSNMSPEDSSIYLCSAVAGGNTEAFFGQGTRLTVV.

V gene TRBV25-1 combines with J gene TRBJ2-5; 7 bases map to TRBD2. Per the germline V gene, CDR1 is MGHDK and CDR2 is SYGVNS. This CDR3 region has 15 residues. The junction had 9 bases not matched to a gene; V was cut back by 8 bases and J by 0 bases. The CDR3 protein is CASRPAGGNQETQYF. The DNA for the CDR3 is TGTGCCAGCCGGCCGGCCGGGGGGAACCAAGAGACCCAGTACTTC. The whole variable domain, filled in from reference TRBV25-1 and TRBJ2-5, reads EADIYQTPRYLVIGTGKKITLECSQTMGHDKMYWYQQDPGMELHLIHYSYGVNSTEKGDLSSESTVSRIRTEHFPLTLESARPSHTSQYLCASRPAGGNQETQYFGPGTRLLVL.

The chain employs TRBV19 and TRBJ2-5; D not resolved. CDR1 LNHDA and CDR2 SQIVND come from the germline V gene (reference sequence). Trimming cost V 4 bases and J 5 bases, with 11 bases left between them. The CDR3 extends over 13 amino acids. CDR3 in DNA: TGTGCCAGTAGTAAAGGAAGCTCGGAGACCCAGTACTTC. This translates into CASSKGSSETQYF.

V usage is TRBV15 and J usage is TRBJ2-3, with TRBD2 matching over 9 bases. The junction had 6 bases not matched to a gene; V was cut back by 3 bases and J by 2 bases. Looked up from germline, CDR1 is LNHNV and CDR2 is YYDKDF (reference sequence). This CDR3 is built from 16 residues. CDR3 protein: CATSSLGLAITDTQYF. For the CDR3, the DNA is TGTGCCACCAGCAGCCTCGGACTAGCGATCACAGATACGCAGTATTTT.

The rearrangement links TRBV2 to TRBJ2-3; 9 positions agree with TRBD2. CDR3 length: 16 amino acids. In germline, CDR1 is SNHLY, CDR2 FYNNEI. V shed 6 bases and J 2 bases; nucleotides not matched to a gene: 9. Here the CDR3 reads CASRLAPSGTTDTQYF. The CDR3 region has the DNA TGTGCCAGCAGGCTGGCCCCTAGCGGGACCACAGATACGCAGTATTTT. The entire variable domain, with the rest obtained from reference TRBV2 and TRBJ2-3, is as follows: EPEVTQTPSHQVTQMGQEVILRCVPISNHLYFYWYRQILGQKVEFLVSFYNNEISEKSEIFDDQFSVERPDGSNFTLKIRSTKLEDSAMYFCASRLAPSGTTDTQYFGPGTRLTVL.

The chain carries TRBV6-6 and TRBJ1-1; D unclear. The V gene's germline CDR1 is MNHNY and CDR2 SVGAGI (reference sequence). The V end lost 0 bases, the J end lost 5 bases, and 10 bases lay between the germline ends. CDR3 length: 14 amino acids. The CDR3 loop is CASSYSIRQTEAFF. The CDR3 bases are TGTGCCAGCAGTTACTCGATCCGTCAGACTGAAGCTTTCTTT.

This sequence joins TRBV5-4 and TRBJ2-1; D is tentatively TRBD1 or TRBD2 (5 bases each). Per the germline V gene, CDR1 is SGHNT and CDR2 is YYREEE (reference sequence). The CDR3 spans 16 residues. V dropped 0 bases and J dropped 1 base, with 11 bases sitting between them. The CDR3, as DNA: TGTGCCAGCAGCTTGGAGGCTGGGGGATCCTACAATGAGCAGTTCTTC. This gives the protein CASSLEAGGSYNEQFF.